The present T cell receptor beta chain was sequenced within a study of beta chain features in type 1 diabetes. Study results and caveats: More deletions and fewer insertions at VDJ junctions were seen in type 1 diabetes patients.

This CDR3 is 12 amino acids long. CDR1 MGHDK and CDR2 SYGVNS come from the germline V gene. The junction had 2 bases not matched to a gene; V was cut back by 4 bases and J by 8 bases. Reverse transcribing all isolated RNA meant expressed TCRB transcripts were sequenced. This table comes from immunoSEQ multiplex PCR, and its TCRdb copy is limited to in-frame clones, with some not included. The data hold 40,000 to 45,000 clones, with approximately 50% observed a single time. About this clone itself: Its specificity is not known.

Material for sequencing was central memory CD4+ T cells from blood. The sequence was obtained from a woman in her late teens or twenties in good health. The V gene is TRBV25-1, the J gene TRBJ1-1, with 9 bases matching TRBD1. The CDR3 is CASSGGTGEAFF. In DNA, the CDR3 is TGTGCCAGCAGTGGAGGGACAGGGGAAGCTTTCTTT.